Listed below are T cell receptor beta chains from one sample, sequenced in a study of blood T cell repertoires in COVID-19. This table comes from immunoSEQ multiplex PCR, and its TCRdb copy is limited to in-frame clones, with some not included. The sample includes 95,000 to 150,000 clones, 88% of them seen just once. The material sequenced was peripheral blood. The receptor set was obtained from a human donor in a cohort sampled during active COVID-19. CDR3s include the opening cysteine and the closing phenylalanine or tryptophan. A D gene is named only where the DNA matches it firmly. Only part of the rows carry a size: once, few, many, or a class if the clone is expanded.

d_call	v_call	j_call	clone_size	cdr3_nt	cdr3_aa
TRBD1	TRBV3-1/TRBV3-2	TRBJ1-1	-	TGTGCCAGCAGCCACATACCGGGACAGGGTGAAGCTTTCTTT	CASSHIPGQGEAFF
TRBD2	TRBV7-7	TRBJ2-1	-	TGTGCTAGCAGCTTAGCCGCCAGCGGGGGGGCAGGTGAGCAGTTCTTC	CASSLAASGGAGEQFF
-	TRBV24-1	TRBJ2-1	-	TGTGCCACCAGTGACTCCCATACTAGGTTCTCCTACAATGAGCAGTTCTTC	CATSDSHTRFSYNEQFF
TRBD2	TRBV7-2	TRBJ2-3	-	TGTGCCAGCAGCTTAGGGTGGACTAGCGGGACAGATACGCAGTATTTT	CASSLGWTSGTDTQYF
-	TRBV21-1	TRBJ2-3	-	TGTGCCAGCAGCAAGATAATTAAACGGGAACGGTCAGATACGCAGTATTTT	CASSKIIKRERSDTQYF
TRBD2	TRBV10-2	TRBJ2-7	-	TGCGCCAGCAGTGAAACTAGCGGGAGGACTCTCTACGAGCAGTACTTC	CASSETSGRTLYEQYF
TRBD1	TRBV16	TRBJ2-5	-	TGTGCCAGCAGCCAATTACAGGGGAAGGAGACCCAGTACTTC	CASSQLQGKETQYF
-	TRBV6-7	TRBJ2-3	once	TGTGCCAGCAACCACTTGGAGGGGGGGGCTCCAGATACGCAGTATTTT	CASNHLEGGAPDTQYF
TRBD1	TRBV19	TRBJ2-7	-	TGTGCCAGTAGTGGGACAGGGTTCGGCGAGCAGTACTTC	CASSGTGFGEQYF
-	TRBV29-1	TRBJ2-3	-	TGCAGCGTGGTCGGGACTCCCTACAGCACAGATACGCAGTATTTT	CSVVGTPYSTDTQYF
-	TRBV19	TRBJ2-2	-	TGTGCCAGTAGTATCCAACAAGCGAACACCGGGGAGCTGTTTTTT	CASSIQQANTGELFF
-	TRBV6-5	TRBJ2-3	-	TGTGCCAGCAAACGTGAGGGAACCACAGATACGCAGTATTTT	CASKREGTTDTQYF
-	TRBV19	TRBJ1-2	-	TGTGCCAGTAGTCTAGCGAGGCCAAATGGCTACACCTTC	CASSLARPNGYTF
TRBD1	TRBV15	TRBJ1-3	-	TGTGCCACCAGCATAGACAGGGGGTCAGGAAACACCATATATTTT	CATSIDRGSGNTIYF
TRBD1	TRBV5-4	TRBJ1-3	-	TGTGCCAGCAGCGCATGGGACAGGGGCGGCTCTGGAAACACCATATATTTT	CASSAWDRGGSGNTIYF
TRBD1	TRBV28	TRBJ1-4	-	TGTGCCAGCAGCCCCGGGAGGGACAGGGGGAATGAAAAACTGTTTTTT	CASSPGRDRGNEKLFF
-	TRBV12-3/TRBV12-4	TRBJ2-3	-	TGTGCCAGCAGTGCCGAGGGCGCAGATACGCAGTATTTT	CASSAEGADTQYF
TRBD2	TRBV9	TRBJ2-7	-	TGTGCCAGCAGCGCAGGGAGCGGGGTTTCCTACGAGCAGTACTTC	CASSAGSGVSYEQYF
TRBD2	TRBV5-3	TRBJ2-7	-	TGTGCCAGAAGCAAAGCGGGAGAGTACTTC	CARSKAGEYF
TRBD2	TRBV3-1/TRBV3-2	TRBJ2-3	-	TGTGCCAGCAGACTCGGGGGGGCCAGGGATACGCAGTATTTT	CASRLGGARDTQYF
-	TRBV19	TRBJ2-3	few	TGTGCCAGTAGTACAACTAGCAGTTCCCGCACAGATACGCAGTATTTT	CASSTTSSSRTDTQYF
TRBD1	TRBV4-1	TRBJ1-1	few	TGCGCCAGCAGCCAACAGGGGGCGAGCACTGAAGCTTTCTTT	CASSQQGASTEAFF
-	TRBV5-5	TRBJ2-1	-	TGTGCCAGCGGGTCGAGCGGGTCCTACAATGAGCAGTTCTTC	CASGSSGSYNEQFF
TRBD1	TRBV2	TRBJ1-2	-	TGTGCCAGCAGTCAATCAGACAGGGGAGGTGGCTACACCTTC	CASSQSDRGGGYTF
-	TRBV5-4	TRBJ2-6	-	TGTGCCAGCAGCTCCCAGGGGAACTCTGGGGCCAACGTCCTGACTTTC	CASSSQGNSGANVLTF
-	TRBV27	TRBJ2-2	once	TGTGCCAGCAGCCTAACCTACACCGGGGAGCTGTTTTTT	CASSLTYTGELFF
TRBD1	TRBV6-5	TRBJ2-5	-	TGTGCCAGCAGTCTAGGGACAGGAGAGACCCAGTACTTC	CASSLGTGETQYF
-	TRBV7-8	TRBJ2-7	-	TGTGCCAGCAGCTCGGACAGTACCTACGAGCAGTACTTC	CASSSDSTYEQYF
TRBD2	TRBV9	TRBJ2-3	-	TGTGCCAGCAGCGTAGGGACTAGCGGGGGGTACACAGATACGCAGTATTTT	CASSVGTSGGYTDTQYF
TRBD1	TRBV6-5	TRBJ2-7	few	TGTGCCAGCAGACCATGGGACAGGGACGAGCAGTACTTC	CASRPWDRDEQYF
-	TRBV7-8	TRBJ2-1	-	TGTGCCAGCAGCCCCAGTACAGGGTTAGGTGAGCAGTTCTTC	CASSPSTGLGEQFF
-	TRBV29-1	TRBJ1-2	-	TGCAGCGTTGAAGATGGGACCAGGGGCTATGGCTACACCTTC	CSVEDGTRGYGYTF
-	TRBV6-5	TRBJ1-4	-	TGTGCCAGCGGGATGGGGGCCGGGTGGAATGAAAAACTGTTTTTT	CASGMGAGWNEKLFF
TRBD2	TRBV28	TRBJ2-5	-	TGTGCCAGCAGCTCCGGTGGAGCGGGAGCCCAGCTGACCCAGTACTTC	CASSSGGAGAQLTQYF
TRBD1	TRBV7-2	TRBJ1-1	-	TGTGCCAGCAGGCGCGGACAGGGGGCAGATACTGAAGCTTTCTTT	CASRRGQGADTEAFF
TRBD2	TRBV6-2/TRBV6-3	TRBJ2-1	-	TGTGCCAGCAGTCCCCTACTAGCGCCTGCCTACAATGAGCAGTTCTTC	CASSPLLAPAYNEQFF
TRBD1	TRBV7-6	TRBJ1-4	-	TGTGCCAGCAGCTTAGCGCTTGGCGGACAGGGGAATGAAAAACTGTTTTTT	CASSLALGGQGNEKLFF
TRBD2	TRBV9	TRBJ2-1	-	TGTGCCAGCAGACTAGCCCTGGCGGGAGGATACAATGAGCAGTTCTTC	CASRLALAGGYNEQFF
TRBD1	TRBV11-2	TRBJ2-7	-	TGTGCCAGCAGCTTAGAACACAGGGGGCTCTCCTACGAGCAGTACTTC	CASSLEHRGLSYEQYF
TRBD1	TRBV2	TRBJ2-6	-	TGTGCCAGTCGGACAGGGTTCTCTGGGGCCAACGTCCTGACTTTC	CASRTGFSGANVLTF
TRBD1	TRBV2	TRBJ1-4	-	TGTGCCAGCAGTGGTATGGGACAGACTAATGAAAAACTGTTTTTT	CASSGMGQTNEKLFF
TRBD1	TRBV2	TRBJ1-4	-	TGTGCCAGCAGTGAGCACCCAGGGGGCGTTTATGAAAAACTGTTTTTT	CASSEHPGGVYEKLFF
TRBD1	TRBV11-2	TRBJ1-2	-	TGTGCCAGCAGCCCCTCGCCCCTCGACAGGGGGAGCAGTCGCTACACCTTC	CASSPSPLDRGSSRYTF
TRBD2	TRBV5-4	TRBJ2-5	-	TGTGCCAGCACCCCGCGGCCGGGACTAGCGGGCTTACAAGAGACCCAGTACTTC	CASTPRPGLAGLQETQYF
TRBD2	TRBV19	TRBJ2-1	-	TGTGCCAGTAGTCTTAAACTAGCGGGAGGGGTCTACAATGAGCAGTTCTTC	CASSLKLAGGVYNEQFF
TRBD2	TRBV6-4	TRBJ2-7	-	TGTGCCAGCAGGACGAGCGGGAGGAGGTTGTACGAGCAGTACTTC	CASRTSGRRLYEQYF
-	TRBV21-1	TRBJ2-7	once	TGTGCCAGCAGCAAAGAATCGGACTACGCCTCCGAGCAGTACTTC	CASSKESDYASEQYF
TRBD1	TRBV7-6	TRBJ1-2	-	TGTGCCAGCAGCGGCTGGGACAGGGGTTTGCGAGGCTACACCTTC	CASSGWDRGLRGYTF
TRBD2	TRBV19	TRBJ2-7	-	TGTGCCAGTAGTATAGGAGCGGGGAGCTACGAGCAGTACTTC	CASSIGAGSYEQYF
-	TRBV2	TRBJ1-2	-	TGTGCCAGCAGTGGGGCACTTTCTTACTATGGCTACACCTTC	CASSGALSYYGYTF
-	TRBV20-1	TRBJ2-1	few	TGCAGTGCTAGTAACGGGGAGAGCTCCTACAATGAGCAGTTCTTC	CSASNGESSYNEQFF
TRBD2	TRBV19	TRBJ2-5	once	TGTGCCAGTAGTGCGGGGACTAGCCAAGAGACCCAGTACTTC	CASSAGTSQETQYF
-	TRBV27	TRBJ1-6	-	TGTGCCAGCAGTGTTGTCGGGTCCTATAATTCACCCCTCCACTTT	CASSVVGSYNSPLHF
-	TRBV2	TRBJ1-5	-	TGTGCCAGCCTGGTTGACAGTAGCAATCAGCCCCAGCATTTT	CASLVDSSNQPQHF
-	TRBV19	TRBJ1-1	-	TGTGCCAGTAGTATGGGACAAAGTGAAGCTTTCTTT	CASSMGQSEAFF
-	TRBV12-3/TRBV12-4	TRBJ2-7	-	TGTGCCAGCAGTTTTTCAGGCTACGAGCAGTACTTC	CASSFSGYEQYF
-	TRBV19	TRBJ2-2	once	TGTGCCAGTAGTCTCCGGGGACTCACCGGGGAGCTGTTTTTT	CASSLRGLTGELFF